This T cell receptor beta chain was obtained from a study of blood T cell repertoires in COVID-19. Turning to the study itself: Spain, Italy and the United States supplied samples that represented acute and convalescent COVID-19. The cDNA or gDNA used as material had been derived from T cells, B-cell-depleted T cells, or PBMCs.

The CDR3 consists of 17 residues. Trimming took 3 bases from V and 4 from J; bases not matched to a gene: 12. Germline V lookup: CDR1 KGHSH, CDR2 LQKENI. Sequencing used immunoSEQ multiplex PCR; TCRdb keeps in-frame clones, though not all of them. The sample lists about 67,000 clones, 70% to 90% occurring once. The TCR was taken from a woman aged 55-69 years with acute or convalescent COVID-19. The sample consisted of peripheral blood. V usage is TRBV18 and J usage is TRBJ1-3; 7 bases line up with TRBD1. The DNA of the CDR3 is TGTGCCAGCTCACCTATACCGACAGGGTCTGACGGAAACACCATATATTTT. Amino acid sequence: CASSPIPTGSDGNTIYF.